This T cell receptor beta chain was profiled in a study of blood T cell repertoires in COVID-19. Looking at the study overall: T cells, B-cell-depleted T cells, or PBMCs supplied cDNA or gDNA.

Between the trimmed V and J ends, which lost 4 bases and 7 bases, there was a span of 7 bases. This CDR3 has 11 amino acids. The V gene's germline CDR1 is SNHLY and CDR2 FYNNEI. Data came from immunoSEQ multiplex PCR; TCRdb stores just in-frame clones and leaves some out. The table records 85,000 to 110,000 clones, roughly 87% of them present only once. The receptor comes from a human donor in a cohort sampled during active COVID-19. The specimen sequenced was peripheral blood. This chain connects TRBV2 to TRBJ1-1; D is uncertain. This chain's CDR3 is CASSGGGEAFF. Here the CDR3 DNA reads TGTGCCAGCAGTGGTGGCGGTGAAGCTTTCTTT.